One and the same sample provided the 3 T cell receptor beta chains below, sequenced in a study of blood T cell repertoires in COVID-19. The repertoire was sequenced with immunoSEQ multiplex PCR; TCRdb's copy has only in-frame clones and lacks some. The sample lists 250,000 or so clones; more than 75% were seen once. Sequencing was carried out using peripheral blood. The receptors stem from a middle-aged man with active or convalescent COVID-19.

The count of this clone is one. J is TRBJ2-3 and V is TRBV19, with D tentatively TRBD2 (5 bases). This CDR3 is 15 amino acids long. Germline-derived CDR1 and CDR2 are LNHDA and SQIVND (reference sequence). The germline V and J ends were trimmed by 4 bases and 4 bases, with 15 bases remaining between them. CDR3 in DNA: TGTGCCAGTAGTAATCGGGATCTTGACGCAGATACGCAGTATTTT. Protein product: CASSNRDLDADTQYF.

V is TRBV7-2 and J is TRBJ1-3; D remains unclear. V was pared by 4 bases and J by 7 bases, with 5 bases between. CDR3 size: 11 residues. Per the germline V gene, CDR1 is SGHTA and CDR2 is FQGNSA. DNA of the CDR3: TGTGCCAGCAGCTCAGGCAACACCATATATTTT. It encodes CASSSGNTIYF.

The rearrangement links TRBV5-6 to TRBJ2-7, with 7 bases fitting TRBD1. The CDR3 is 14 amino acids. J gave up 11 bases and V 0 bases, and 11 bases lay outside the gene matches. CDR1 and CDR2 from the germline V gene are SGHDT and YYEEEE. Here the CDR3 reads CASSLGQGRYVEYF. The CDR3, as DNA: TGTGCCAGCAGCTTGGGACAGGGCCGATACGTGGAGTACTTC.